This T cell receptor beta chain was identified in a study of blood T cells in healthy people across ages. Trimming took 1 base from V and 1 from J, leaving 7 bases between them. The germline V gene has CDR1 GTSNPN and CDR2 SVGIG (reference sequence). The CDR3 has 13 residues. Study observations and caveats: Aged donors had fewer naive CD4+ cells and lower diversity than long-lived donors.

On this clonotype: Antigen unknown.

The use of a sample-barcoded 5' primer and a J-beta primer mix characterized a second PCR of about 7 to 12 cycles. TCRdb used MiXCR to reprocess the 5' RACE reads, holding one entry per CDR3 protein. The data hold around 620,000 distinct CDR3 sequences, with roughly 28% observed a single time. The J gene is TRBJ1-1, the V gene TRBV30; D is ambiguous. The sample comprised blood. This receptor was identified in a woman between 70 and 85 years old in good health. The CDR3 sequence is CAWSEGWNTEAFF. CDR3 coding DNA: TGTGCCTGGAGTGAAGGGTGGAACACTGAAGCTTTCTTT.